This TCR beta chain came from a study of blood T cell repertoires in COVID-19. The wider study: Acute and convalescent COVID-19 samples came from the United States, Italy and Spain.

This CDR3 has 17 amino acids. From germline, CDR1 is MNHNS and CDR2 SASEGT. The V and J ends lost 1 base and 3 bases respectively, with 18 bases between them. Assay: immunoSEQ multiplex PCR; the TCRdb copy retains only in-frame clones and omits some. The sample records about 280,000 clones, roughly 91% being singletons. The chain combines TRBV6-1 with TRBJ1-2; unclear D gene. This TCR was recovered from a woman in her 30s with COVID-19, enrolled during active disease. The sample was peripheral blood. CDR3 in DNA: TGTGCCAGCAGTGAAGTCCTAGGCTCGGAGTCGGACTATGGCTACACCTTC. Protein: CASSEVLGSESDYGYTF.